This T cell receptor beta chain was identified in a study of PD-1 blockade in classical Hodgkin lymphoma. Comment on this clone: The target antigen is unknown.

As for time point: cycle 4 day 1 (C4D1), after six to seven weeks of nivolumab. Each patient's relapse followed autologous stem cell transplantation, and brentuximab vedotin exposure varied. The CDR3 has 13 amino acids. Trimming stripped 2 bases from V and 4 bases from J, with 8 bases between. The germline V gene encodes CDR1 SGHTA and CDR2 FQGNSA. Libraries were prepared by immunoSEQ multiplex PCR; TCRdb keeps only in-frame clonotypes and omits some of them. The sample contains approximately 100,000 clones, 83% of which appear only once. Study-wide results and limits: The authors excluded patients who started nivolumab under 1 year after ASCT. The CD4+ diversity rise by C4D1 was clearest in complete responders. Newly diagnosed and completely responding patients shared comparable baseline diversity. The origin of the repertoire differences remains undefined, with disease activity or prior therapy as possible causes.

The chain has TRBV7-2 and TRBJ1-2, with D maybe TRBD1 (5 bases). The TCR originated in a human donor with classical Hodgkin lymphoma. Sequences were derived from peripheral blood mononuclear cells (PBMCs), sampled before the fourth cycle of nivolumab. The CDR3 DNA sequence: TGTGCCAGCAGCTTAAGAGGGGTCTATGGCTACACCTTC. Translating gives CASSLRGVYGYTF. The full variable domain, with the rest looked up from reference TRBV7-2 and TRBJ1-2, is GAGVSQSPSNKVTEKGKDVELRCDPISGHTALYWYRQSLGQGLEFLIYFQGNSAPDKSGLPSDRFSAERTGGSVSTLTIQRTQQEDSAVYLCASSLRGVYGYTFGSGTRLTVV.